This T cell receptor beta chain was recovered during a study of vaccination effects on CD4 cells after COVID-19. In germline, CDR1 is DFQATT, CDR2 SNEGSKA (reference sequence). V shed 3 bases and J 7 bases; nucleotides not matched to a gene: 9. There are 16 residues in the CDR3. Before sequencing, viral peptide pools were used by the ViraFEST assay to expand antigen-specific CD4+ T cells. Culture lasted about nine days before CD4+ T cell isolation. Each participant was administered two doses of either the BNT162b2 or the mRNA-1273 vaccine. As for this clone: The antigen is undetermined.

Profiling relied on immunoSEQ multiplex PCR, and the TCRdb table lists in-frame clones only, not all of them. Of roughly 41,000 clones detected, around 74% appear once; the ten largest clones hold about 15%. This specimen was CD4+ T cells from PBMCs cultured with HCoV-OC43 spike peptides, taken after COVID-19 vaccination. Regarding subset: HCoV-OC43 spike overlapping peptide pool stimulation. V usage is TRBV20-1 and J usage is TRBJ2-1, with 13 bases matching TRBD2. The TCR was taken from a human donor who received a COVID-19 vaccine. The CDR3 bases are TGCAGTGCTAGTGCCCTAGGACTAGCGGGAGTTAATGAGCAGTTCTTC. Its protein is CSASALGLAGVNEQFF.